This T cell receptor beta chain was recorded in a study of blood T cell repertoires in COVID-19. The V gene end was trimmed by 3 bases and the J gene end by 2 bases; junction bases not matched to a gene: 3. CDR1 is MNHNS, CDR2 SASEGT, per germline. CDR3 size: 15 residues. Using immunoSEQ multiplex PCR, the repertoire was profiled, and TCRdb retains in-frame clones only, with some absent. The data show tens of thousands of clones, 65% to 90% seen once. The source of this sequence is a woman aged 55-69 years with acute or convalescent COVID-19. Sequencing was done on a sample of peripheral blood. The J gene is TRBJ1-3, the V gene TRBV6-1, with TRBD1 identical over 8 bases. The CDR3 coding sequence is TGTGCCAGCAGTGACCTGACAGGGGCTGGAAACACCATATATTTT. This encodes CASSDLTGAGNTIYF.